This T cell receptor beta chain was captured in a study of CD8 T cells in Susac syndrome. Sequencing targeted TCR beta in blood CD8+ and CD4+ T cells. The diagnostic criteria were recently defined, and patients with Susac syndrome met them for definite or probable disease. Negative isolation yielded the CD8+ and CD4+ T cells, while FACS enriched the TEMRA cells. Reverse transcription of about 0.45 to 1 ug RNA was carried out with random hexamers. An immunoSEQ multiplex PCR amplified TCR beta CDR3 over 54 Vbeta and 13 Jbeta. From the immunoSEQ multiplex PCR reads, TCRdb called clonotypes with MiXCR, one entry per CDR3 protein. The sample holds 200,000 to 300,000 distinct CDR3 sequences, 90% to 97% seen once. Germline V CDR1 and CDR2: MNHEY, SMNVEV (reference sequence). The CDR3 length is 14 residues. V gave up 10 bases and J gave up 2 bases, with 17 bases separating them. This clonotype was counted a single time.

The receptor was derived from a human donor with Susac syndrome. V is TRBV27 and J is TRBJ2-5; D not resolved. Sequencing used CD4+ T cells from PBMCs. The CDR3 DNA reads TGTGCCACCTCCAACTCACAACTACAAGAGACCCAGTACTTC. Protein sequence: CATSNSQLQETQYF.